This T cell receptor (beta chain) was sequenced during a study of shared clonotypes between healthy human individuals. Overall study findings and caveats: For sorted subsets, rarefaction showed incomplete sequencing despite large depth.

Assay used: immunoSEQ multiplex PCR; TCRdb lists only in-frame clones, some missing. The top ten hold approximately 35% of the sample, which has around 690,000 clones, 90% seen once. V was cut by 5 bases and J by 5 bases, with 12 bases left in between. Germline V gene sequence: CDR1 MNHEY, CDR2 SMNVEV (reference sequence). CDR3 length: 13 amino acids. With regard to this clone: What it binds is unknown.

The sample was memory CD8+ T cells from PBMCs. Subset denoted: CD45RO+ cells pooled with CCR7-negative TemRA cells. The gene calls are TRBV27 and TRBJ1-1, with D perhaps TRBD1 (6 bases). This receptor was obtained from a young man in good health. Some clones in this sample may be carry-over from other donors' samples. Here the CDR3 reads CASSDRLGTEAFF. CDR3 in DNA: TGTGCCAGCAGTGACAGGCTCGGGACTGAAGCTTTCTTT.